These 10 T cell receptor beta chains came from one sample sequenced in a study of T cell responses to AZD1222 COVID-19 vaccine. TCRdb's copy holds only in-frame clones and misses some; the assay was immunoSEQ multiplex PCR. The profile shows fewer than 90,000 clones, almost 90% of them singletons. This specimen consisted of peripheral blood, obtained 28 days after the second AZD1222 dose. Receptors were obtained from an adult who received the AZD1222 COVID-19 vaccine.

This chain joins TRBV9 and TRBJ2-2; 10 bases align to TRBD1. V gave up 3 bases and J gave up 4 bases; unmatched junction bases: 3. The CDR3 runs 15 residues. Looked up from germline, CDR1 is SGDLS and CDR2 is YYNGEE. The CDR3 DNA follows: TGTGCCAGCAGCGACGGACAGGGGGTCACCGGGGAGCTGTTTTTT. Protein: CASSDGQGVTGELFF.

The chain combines TRBV20-1 with TRBJ2-2; D gene ambiguous. The V and J ends lost 3 bases and 7 bases respectively, with 15 bases between them. This CDR3 spans 14 amino acids. CDR1 is DFQATT, CDR2 SNEGSKA, per germline (reference sequence). CDR3 coding DNA: TGCAGTGCTAGTCTGTATGGGCCTGGCGGGGAGCTGTTTTTT. This sequence encodes CSASLYGPGGELFF.

V and J are TRBV13 and TRBJ1-4, with unresolved D. Germline loops: CDR1 PRHDT, CDR2 FYEKMQ (reference sequence). This CDR3 has 12 residues. V shed 5 bases and J shed 11 bases, with 12 bases lying between them. CDR3 sequence reads: CASSRANGKLFF. The DNA of the CDR3 is TGTGCCAGCAGCCGGGCTAACGGGAAACTGTTTTTT.

The chain has TRBV5-1 and TRBJ2-2; no clear D gene. This CDR3 spans 13 amino acids. With 0 bases removed from V and 5 bases from J, the gap between germline ends came to 5 bases. Germline loops: CDR1 SGHRS, CDR2 YFSETQ. In nucleotides, the CDR3 is TGCGCCAGCAGCTTGGGAGCTACCGGGGAGCTGTTTTTT. This gives the protein CASSLGATGELFF. Complete variable domain (other parts from reference TRBV5-1 and TRBJ2-2): KAGVTQTPRYLIKTRGQQVTLSCSPISGHRSVSWYQQTPGQGLQFLFEYFSETQRNKGNFPGRFSGRQFSNSRSEMNVSTLELGDSALYLCASSLGATGELFFGEGSRLTVL.

The chain employs TRBV4-1 and TRBJ2-7, with 10 bases lining up with TRBD1. This CDR3 has 16 amino acids. Germline V gene data show CDR1 as MGHRA and CDR2 as YSYEKL. The V segment lost 1 base and the J segment 3 bases; nucleotides outside the gene matches: 6. This chain's CDR3 is CASSQVMGTGDYEQYF. Written as DNA, the CDR3 is TGCGCCAGCAGCCAAGTTATGGGGACAGGGGACTACGAGCAGTACTTC.

The CDR3 bases are TGTGCCAGCAGTTCCGGAGGCGGGAGGTCAGATACGCAGTATTTT. Its protein product is CASSSGGGRSDTQYF. V gene TRBV28 combines with J gene TRBJ2-3, with 8 bases identical to TRBD2. Trimming took 4 bases from V and 4 from J; bases not matched to a gene: 7. The CDR3 is 15 residues long. From germline, CDR1 is MDHEN and CDR2 SYDVKM.

This chain joins TRBV10-1 and TRBJ1-1, with D unresolved. The CDR3 is made up of 12 amino acids. V lost 3 bases and J 3 bases, leaving 5 bases between the germline ends. In germline, CDR1 is WNHNN, CDR2 SYGVQD (reference sequence). CDR3 sequence reads: CASSDTDTEAFF. The CDR3 DNA reads TGCGCCAGCAGTGACACGGACACTGAAGCTTTCTTT.

The chain combines TRBV5-1 with TRBJ2-2; the match to TRBD1 covers 9 bases. The V gene end was trimmed by 4 bases and the J gene end by 9 bases; junction bases not matched to a gene: 7. Germline assignment: CDR1 SGHRS and CDR2 YFSETQ. This CDR3 has 14 amino acids. CDR3 in amino acids: CASSPGTGWRELFF. CDR3 sequence (DNA): TGCGCCAGCAGCCCGGGGACAGGGTGGAGGGAGCTGTTTTTT.

The chain recombines TRBV19 with TRBJ2-2; D gene unclear. The CDR3 has 15 residues. Per germline, CDR1 LNHDA and CDR2 SQIVND (reference sequence). The germline V and J ends were trimmed by 3 bases and 2 bases, with 10 bases remaining between them. The CDR3 sequence: CASSIWQDNTGELFF. The CDR3 DNA sequence: TGTGCCAGTAGTATTTGGCAGGATAACACCGGGGAGCTGTTTTTT. Combining the CDR3 with reference TRBV19 and TRBJ2-2 gives the whole variable domain DGGITQSPKYLFRKEGQNVTLSCEQNLNHDAMYWYRQDPGQGLRLIYYSQIVNDFQKGDIAEGYSVSREKKESFPLTVTSAQKNPTAFYLCASSIWQDNTGELFFGEGSRLTVL.

The chain recombines TRBV5-4 with TRBJ2-3, with 10 positions matching TRBD1. In germline, CDR1 is SGHNT, CDR2 YYREEE (reference sequence). The V segment lost 3 bases and the J segment 3 bases; nucleotides outside the gene matches: 4. The CDR3 loop spans 15 amino acids. The DNA of the CDR3 is TGTGCCAGCAGCTCCCGGGACAGGGGAACAGATACGCAGTATTTT. It is translated as CASSSRDRGTDTQYF.